Below are 21 T cell receptor beta chains sequenced from a single sample in a study of shared clonotypes between healthy human individuals. Assay used: immunoSEQ multiplex PCR; TCRdb lists only in-frame clones, some missing. The sample records 550,000 to 850,000 clones, 72% being singletons. The specimen sequenced was memory CD4+ T cells sorted from blood. The subset denotes: CD45RA-negative fraction. All receptors derive from a woman in her thirties in good health.

The chain couples TRBV19 to TRBJ1-5; TRBD1 agrees at 8 bases. Germline CDR1 is LNHDA and CDR2 is SQIVND (reference sequence). This CDR3 is 15 amino acids long. Losses at the gene ends were 4 bases for V and 11 bases for J; bases not matched to a gene: 13. CDR3 nucleotides: TGTGCCAGTAGTACCGGGACAGGCGTATATGGCACCCAGCATTTT. Residues: CASSTGTGVYGTQHF. The full variable domain, with the rest looked up from reference TRBV19 and TRBJ1-5, is DGGITQSPKYLFRKEGQNVTLSCEQNLNHDAMYWYRQDPGQGLRLIYYSQIVNDFQKGDIAEGYSVSREKKESFPLTVTSAQKNPTAFYLCASSTGTGVYGTQHFGDGTRLSIL.

The chain links TRBV2 to TRBJ2-3; 10 nucleotides match TRBD1. Losses at the gene ends were 4 bases for V and 4 bases for J; bases not matched to a gene: 2. The CDR3 has 14 amino acids. The germline gives CDR1 SNHLY, CDR2 FYNNEI. The CDR3 DNA sequence: TGTGCCAGCAGTGGCGGGACAGGGGCAGATACGCAGTATTTT. Residues: CASSGGTGADTQYF. The whole variable domain, filled in from reference TRBV2 and TRBJ2-3, reads EPEVTQTPSHQVTQMGQEVILRCVPISNHLYFYWYRQILGQKVEFLVSFYNNEISEKSEIFDDQFSVERPDGSNFTLKIRSTKLEDSAMYFCASSGGTGADTQYFGPGTRLTVL.

This clone was observed a handful of times. The CDR3 loop reads CASSLTPQGFTDTQYF. CDR3 in DNA: TGCGCCAGCAGTTTGACCCCACAGGGTTTCACAGATACGCAGTATTTT. V and J are TRBV5-1 and TRBJ2-3; D is perhaps TRBD1 (6 bases). The V end lost 5 bases, the J end lost 2 bases, and 18 bases lay between the germline ends. Per the germline V gene, CDR1 is SGHRS and CDR2 is YFSETQ. The CDR3 runs to 16 residues.

The chain is built from TRBV5-4 and TRBJ2-1; D is perhaps TRBD1 or TRBD2 (5 bases each). CDR1 SGHNT and CDR2 YYREEE come from the germline V gene (reference sequence). V lost 4 bases to trimming and J lost 8 bases, with 19 bases between them. This CDR3 is built from 15 residues. The CDR3 nucleotides are TGTGCCAGCAGCACAGTCCCCGGGACCCCCTATGAGCAGTTCTTC. It yields the protein CASSTVPGTPYEQFF.

The chain combines TRBV19 with TRBJ2-1, with D perhaps TRBD2 (6 bases). Germline-derived CDR1 and CDR2 are LNHDA and SQIVND (reference sequence). V lost 5 bases and J 5 bases, leaving 13 bases between the germline ends. The CDR3 sequence is 14 residues long. The CDR3 DNA sequence: TGTGCCAGTAGTCCCGGGAGTCGCGACAATGAGCAGTTCTTC. It translates to CASSPGSRDNEQFF.

The chain joins TRBV7-9 to TRBJ1-4; possibly TRBD1 for D (5 bases). Trimming took 5 bases from V and 2 from J, leaving 9 bases between them. Germline V lookup: CDR1 SEHNR, CDR2 FQNEAQ (reference sequence). The CDR3 is made up of 14 amino acids. CDR3 in amino acids: CASSPGRTNEKLFF. The CDR3 region has the DNA TGTGCCAGCAGCCCGGGACGGACTAATGAAAAACTGTTTTTT.

This rearrangement joins TRBV21-1 to TRBJ2-7; the table assigns TRBD1, which was not confirmed against the DNA. TRBV21-1 is reported as a pseudogene. The CDR3 covers 16 residues. The CDR3 loop reads CASSCRDRGLPYEQYF. The DNA for the CDR3 is TGTGCCAGCAGCTGCCGGGACAGGGGGTTACCCTACGAGCAGTACTTC.

V usage is TRBV5-1 and J usage is TRBJ2-7, with D perhaps TRBD1 (6 bases). The CDR3 has 14 amino acids. Germline CDR1 SGHRS, CDR2 YFSETQ. V lost 4 bases, J lost 0 bases, and 11 bases lay in between. The CDR3, as DNA: TGCGCCAGCAGCCCGTGGGACAACTCCTACGAGCAGTACTTC. It is translated as CASSPWDNSYEQYF.

This clone has a count of ten or more. The chain joins TRBV27 to TRBJ2-5, with TRBD1 matching over 7 bases. This CDR3 contains 13 residues. The V gene's germline CDR1 is MNHEY and CDR2 SMNVEV (reference sequence). V shed 6 bases and J 5 bases; nucleotides not matched to a gene: 6. CDR3 residues: CASRTGNGETQYF. CDR3 bases: TGTGCCAGCAGGACAGGGAATGGGGAGACCCAGTACTTC.

The chain combines TRBV28 with TRBJ2-7, with D unresolved. Trimming took off 7 bases at V and 2 bases at J, with 12 bases between the two ends. CDR1 and CDR2 from the germline V gene are MDHEN and SYDVKM. This CDR3 region has 13 residues. Here the CDR3 reads CASNSGGAYEQYF. The CDR3, as DNA: TGTGCCAGCAATTCCGGTGGAGCCTACGAGCAGTACTTC.

The chain links TRBV5-1 to TRBJ2-3, with 10 bases that match TRBD1. Trimming at V came to 0 bases and at J to 0 bases, leaving 19 bases not matched to a gene. Germline V gene sequence: CDR1 SGHRS, CDR2 YFSETQ. The CDR3 loop spans 22 amino acids. DNA for the CDR3: TGCGCCAGCAGCTTGGATCGCCCTCCGACAGGGGGCTCCCTCTATAGCACAGATACGCAGTATTTT. Its translation is CASSLDRPPTGGSLYSTDTQYF.

The chain links TRBV7-3 to TRBJ2-7, with 8 positions matching TRBD2. Germline CDR1 is SGHTA and CDR2 is FQGTGA. V gave up 1 base and J gave up 4 bases; unmatched junction bases: 12. The length of the CDR3 is 17 residues. CDR3 residues: CASSLSPLGAGEYEQYF. The CDR3 region has the DNA TGTGCCAGCAGCTTAAGCCCCCTGGGAGCGGGAGAGTACGAGCAGTACTTC.

This clone was counted only a few times. Other DNA sequences in the same sample also yield this CDR3. The rearrangement uses TRBV10-3 and TRBJ2-7, with D perhaps assigned TRBD1 or TRBD2 (6 bases each). V was cut by 4 bases and J by 0 bases, with 13 bases left in between. The CDR3 runs to 15 residues. Germline V gene sequence: CDR1 ENHRY, CDR2 SYGVKD. CDR3 residues: CAISGGGTTSYEQYF. The CDR3 DNA reads as TGTGCCATCAGTGGAGGGGGGACAACCTCCTACGAGCAGTACTTC.

The chain couples TRBV28 to TRBJ1-2; 10 positions match TRBD1. V shed 6 bases, J shed 2 bases, and the junction held 3 bases outside the gene matches. The CDR3 has 14 amino acids. CDR1 is MDHEN and CDR2 is SYDVKM in the germline V gene. In DNA, the CDR3 is TGTGCCAGCAGAAGGACAGGGGGGAACTATGGCTACACCTTC. Protein product: CASRRTGGNYGYTF.

This clone was found a few times. This rearrangement joins TRBV25-1 to TRBJ2-5; 8 bases map to TRBD1. The CDR3 is made up of 14 amino acids. V shed 2 bases, J shed 4 bases, and the junction held 3 bases outside the gene matches. The germline V gene encodes CDR1 MGHDK and CDR2 SYGVNS. The CDR3 is CASSESDRGETQYF. CDR3 bases: TGTGCCAGCAGTGAAAGTGACAGGGGAGAGACCCAGTACTTC.

This clone came up once. The chain couples TRBV7-6 to TRBJ2-7; 8 nucleotides align to TRBD1. Looked up from germline, CDR1 is SGHVS and CDR2 is FNYEAQ. After removal of 5 bases from V and 4 bases from J, the junction contained 1 base not matched to a gene. The CDR3 contains 12 residues. The CDR3 DNA follows: TGTGCCAGCAGCAGGACAGGGTACGAGCAGTACTTC. Its protein is CASSRTGYEQYF.

The genes are TRBV28 and TRBJ1-5; D possibly corresponds to TRBD1 (6 bases). CDR1 is MDHEN, CDR2 SYDVKM, per germline. The CDR3 runs to 17 residues. V gave up 4 bases and J gave up 1 base, with 17 bases separating them. The CDR3 bases are TGTGCCAGCAGTTCGAACAGGGTGGGACGGAGCAATCAGCCCCAGCATTTT. It codes for CASSSNRVGRSNQPQHF.

This clone was seen many times. The chain has TRBV4-2 and TRBJ2-7; the D gene is possibly TRBD2 (6 bases). The CDR3 is made up of 18 amino acids. V lost 0 bases to trimming and J lost 2 bases, with 20 bases between them. Germline V CDR1 and CDR2: LGHNA, YNFKEQ. The CDR3 region is CASSQDTWAGPRTYEQYF. The CDR3 bases are TGTGCCAGCAGCCAAGACACTTGGGCGGGACCCCGAACCTACGAGCAGTACTTC.

This clone was detected only once. Written as DNA, the CDR3 is TGCGCCAGCAGCTGGCGGGACGGTTCCTATGGCTACACCTTC. Translated: CASSWRDGSYGYTF. This rearrangement joins TRBV5-1 to TRBJ1-2; the D gene is possibly TRBD1 (5 bases). V shed 3 bases and J shed 4 bases, with 13 bases lying between them. The CDR3 is 14 amino acids. Per germline, CDR1 SGHRS and CDR2 YFSETQ.

This chain uses TRBV19 with TRBJ2-7; 8 nucleotides align to TRBD2. The CDR3 length is 17 residues. Germline-derived CDR1 and CDR2 are LNHDA and SQIVND (reference sequence). The J segment lost 0 bases and the V segment lost 5 bases, leaving 12 bases of the junction unmatched. CDR3 region: CASSATLFAGGSYEQYF. In DNA form, the CDR3 reads TGTGCCAGTAGTGCGACCCTTTTTGCGGGAGGCTCCTACGAGCAGTACTTC.

The rearrangement uses TRBV25-1 and TRBJ2-1; no definite D call. The CDR3 totals 16 residues. The V end lost 2 bases, the J end lost 0 bases, and 11 bases lay between the germline ends. Germline V gene data show CDR1 as MGHDK and CDR2 as SYGVNS. The CDR3 DNA reads as TGTGCCAGCAGTGAAAGATCCACGAGCTCCTACAATGAGCAGTTCTTC. This gives the protein CASSERSTSSYNEQFF.